This TCR beta chain was sequenced in a study of blood T cell repertoires in COVID-19. The wider study: Specimens from acute and convalescent COVID-19 originated in the United States, Italy and Spain. T cells, B-cell-depleted T cells, or PBMCs supplied cDNA or gDNA.

The germline CDR1 and CDR2 sequences are MDHEN and SYDVKM. Losses at the gene ends were 3 bases for V and 1 base for J; bases not matched to a gene: 7. The CDR3 is 17 residues long. TCRdb's copy holds only in-frame clones and misses some; the assay was immunoSEQ multiplex PCR. The repertoire holds some 80,000 clones, with roughly four fifths as singletons. Sequences were obtained from peripheral blood. The receptor was isolated from a woman aged 70-85 years with acute or convalescent COVID-19. The chain links TRBV28 to TRBJ1-3; 9 bases align to TRBD1. The CDR3 reads CASSFGTGFVSGNTIYF. In DNA form, the CDR3 reads TGTGCCAGCAGTTTTGGGACAGGGTTCGTGTCTGGAAACACCATATATTTT.